Presented here are 4 T cell receptor beta chains from one specimen sequenced in a study of T-cell memory formation after mild COVID-19. TCRdb reanalysed the 5' RACE reads using MiXCR and keeps one entry per CDR3 protein. Of approximately 440,000 distinct CDR3 sequences listed, 15% to 25% are singletons. Sequencing was performed on PBMCs or a T cell subset sorted from them (not recorded which). Receptors originate from an adult woman who had mild COVID-19 (a few samples of this study predate the infection). Cell type and time point are not known.

The chain is built from TRBV5-1 and TRBJ2-2, with 8 positions matching TRBD2. J lost 6 bases, V lost 7 bases, and 11 bases had no gene match. CDR1 SGHRS and CDR2 YFSETQ come from the germline V gene. This CDR3 has 15 amino acids. CDR3 nucleotide sequence: TGCGCCAGCCTCCCGGGCGGGGGGCCTTCCGGGGAGCTGTTTTTT. Protein sequence: CASLPGGGPSGELFF.

The V and J genes are TRBV12-3 or TRBV12-4 and TRBJ1-1; perhaps TRBD1 as D (6 bases). This CDR3 comprises 14 residues. V was cut by 5 bases and J by 1 base, with 11 bases left in between. CDR3 sequence reads: CASSHRATNTEAFF. The CDR3 nucleotides read TGTGCCAGCAGTCACAGGGCGACGAACACTGAAGCTTTCTTT.

This clonotype was counted only a few times. This chain joins TRBV24-1 and TRBJ1-1; no definite D call. This CDR3 spans 13 amino acids. V was trimmed by 4 bases and J by 6 bases, leaving 11 bases between them. CDR1 is KGHDR and CDR2 is SFDVKD in the germline V gene. CDR3 in DNA: TGTGCCACCAGTGACACTTTCGGGTCTGAAGCTTTCTTT. Translation: CATSDTFGSEAFF.

CDR3 sequence reads: CASSYGELRGSYEQYF. The CDR3 DNA follows: TGTGCCAGCAGTTACGGGGAATTGAGGGGCTCCTACGAGCAGTACTTC. V and J are TRBV6-6 and TRBJ2-7; D is perhaps TRBD1 or TRBD2 (5 bases each). This CDR3 contains 16 residues. V lost 2 bases and J lost 0, with 14 bases in between. Germline-derived CDR1 and CDR2 are MNHNY and SVGAGI (reference sequence).